The 25 T cell receptor beta chains below come from one sample, sequenced in a study of identifying expanded T cells in peripheral blood. The repertoire was sequenced with immunoSEQ multiplex PCR; TCRdb's copy has only in-frame clones and lacks some. The sample comprises around 100,000 clones, about 87% of which are singletons, and 13% to 15% rests with the top ten. Sequencing used blood. The receptors shown here come from a person aged 18-69 years in good health.

The CDR3 coding sequence is TGTGCCAGCAGCTTTGAGGGTTTGGTAAAAAATGAGCAGTTCTTC. This translates into CASSFEGLVKNEQFF. This chain connects TRBV11-2 to TRBJ2-1; D perhaps matches TRBD2 (5 bases). Between the trimmed V and J ends, which lost 3 bases and 7 bases, there was a span of 16 bases. The germline CDR1 and CDR2 sequences are SGHAT and FQNNGV. This CDR3 region has 15 residues. The variable domain in full, with the rest retrieved from reference TRBV11-2 and TRBJ2-1, is EAGVAQSPRYKIIEKRQSVAFWCNPISGHATLYWYQQILGQGPKLLIQFQNNGVVDDSQLPKDRFSAERLKGVDSTLKIQPAKLEDSAVYLCASSFEGLVKNEQFFGPGTRLTVL.

This chain connects TRBV2 to TRBJ2-1, with D perhaps given as TRBD1 or TRBD2 (5 bases each). The CDR3 runs to 12 residues. V was shortened by 8 bases and J by 10 bases, with 15 bases between the two germline ends. Germline assignment: CDR1 SNHLY and CDR2 FYNNEI. The CDR3 region has the DNA TGTGCCAGCGGACAAATGCGGGCCGAGCAGTTCTTC. The encoded protein is CASGQMRAEQFF.

This clone was observed a few times. The chain combines TRBV7-9 with TRBJ1-5, with 7 bases identical to TRBD1. In germline, CDR1 is SEHNR, CDR2 FQNEAQ (reference sequence). This CDR3 spans 17 amino acids. V was pared by 5 bases and J by 0 bases, with 10 bases of the junction left unmatched. CDR3 sequence: CASSLSGGGLSNQPQHF. The CDR3 DNA sequence: TGTGCCAGCAGCCTGAGTGGAGGGGGCCTTAGCAATCAGCCCCAGCATTTT.

The rearrangement uses TRBV6-5 and TRBJ1-2; 9 nucleotides agree with TRBD1. V lost 8 bases, J lost 4 bases, and 11 bases stayed unmatched. Germline-derived CDR1 and CDR2 are MNHEY and SVGAGI. The CDR3 totals 15 residues. CDR3 residues: CASAGGTGPTYGYTF. CDR3 coding DNA: TGTGCCAGCGCCGGTGGGACAGGGCCCACCTATGGCTACACCTTC.

This chain connects TRBV7-2 to TRBJ1-1, with D maybe TRBD1 (6 bases). CDR1 is SGHTA and CDR2 is FQGNSA in the germline V gene. Deletions cut 0 bases from V and 6 bases from J, with 8 bases between. CDR3 length equals 13 residues. CDR3 nucleotides: TGTGCCAGCAGCTTAGCCCAGGGGTCTGAAGCTTTCTTT. This gives the protein CASSLAQGSEAFF.

The V and J genes are TRBV25-1 and TRBJ1-6, with 10 nucleotides matching TRBD1. CDR1 MGHDK and CDR2 SYGVNS come from the germline V gene. V shed 3 bases and J 3 bases; nucleotides not matched to a gene: 2. This CDR3 is built from 16 residues. Written as DNA, the CDR3 is TGTGCCAGCAGTGAGACAGGGGGCCTCTATAATTCACCCCTCCACTTT. Translation: CASSETGGLYNSPLHF.

This chain uses TRBV2 with TRBJ1-5, with 8 bases that match TRBD1. Germline V gene data show CDR1 as SNHLY and CDR2 as FYNNEI. The V segment lost 6 bases and the J segment 0 bases; nucleotides outside the gene matches: 7. The CDR3 spans 16 residues. CDR3 nucleotides: TGTGCCAGCAGATACAGGACAGGGAGTAGCAATCAGCCCCAGCATTTT. Translated, it gives CASRYRTGSSNQPQHF.

This chain links TRBV28 with TRBJ1-5; D remains unclear. The CDR3 sequence is 12 residues long. Trimming pared 0 bases from V and 6 bases from J, leaving 3 bases between. Germline lookup yields CDR1 MDHEN and CDR2 SYDVKM. The CDR3 nucleotides read TGTGCCAGCAGTTTATGGTCTCAGCCCCAGCATTTT. It yields the protein CASSLWSQPQHF.

The chain is built from TRBV7-8 and TRBJ2-5; D may be TRBD1 (6 bases). Germline V gives CDR1 SGHVS, CDR2 FQNEAQ. The CDR3 spans 16 residues. V lost 5 bases, J lost 4 bases, and 20 bases lay in between. This CDR3 is CASSPPVRQARETQYF. CDR3 nucleotide sequence: TGTGCCAGCAGCCCCCCGGTCCGACAGGCCAGAGAGACCCAGTACTTC.

V gene TRBV11-2 combines with J gene TRBJ1-2; D unclear. This CDR3 spans 18 amino acids. Germline CDR1 is SGHAT and CDR2 is FQNNGV. V was clipped by 4 bases and J by 4 bases, with 25 bases between them. The CDR3 region has the DNA TGTGCCAGCAGCTCAGAGAGAGGGCAGCCCGAAAGGATCTATGGCTACACCTTC. It translates to CASSSERGQPERIYGYTF.

The chain recombines TRBV14 with TRBJ2-1; TRBD2 matches 9 bases. CDR1 and CDR2 from the germline V gene are SGHDN and FVKESK. With 0 bases clipped from V and 8 bases from J, the junction kept 8 bases outside the gene matches. This CDR3 has 16 amino acids. The CDR3 DNA sequence: TGTGCCAGCAGCCAAGAGGGGGCTAGCGGGGAGGATGAGCAGTTCTTC. Residues: CASSQEGASGEDEQFF.

The chain recombines TRBV6-5 with TRBJ2-7; 8 bases match TRBD1. This CDR3 contains 15 residues. V lost 6 bases and J lost 0; bases outside the gene matches: 7. Germline CDR1 MNHEY, CDR2 SVGAGI. The CDR3 coding sequence is TGTGCCAGCAGAGATCCCGGGACAGGCTCCTACGAGCAGTACTTC. Protein: CASRDPGTGSYEQYF.

V usage is TRBV4-1 and J usage is TRBJ1-2, with D unclear. CDR1 and CDR2 from the germline V gene are MGHRA and YSYEKL. There are 15 residues in the CDR3. V was trimmed by 1 base and J by 7 bases, leaving 16 bases between them. Here the CDR3 DNA reads TGCGCCAGCAGCCAAGTTGGAGGCCTAGGCGGTGGCTACACCTTC. The encoded protein is CASSQVGGLGGGYTF.

Concerning this clone: Sequence at one end of the junction differs from germline and may be a read error. The chain joins TRBV5-6 to TRBJ2-3; TRBD2 matches at 8 bases. The CDR3 is 19 amino acids. The germline V gene has CDR1 SGHDT and CDR2 YYEEEE. This CDR3 is CASTLEGLGLWGGTDTQYF. The CDR3 DNA reads TGTGCCAGCACCTTGGAGGGACTAGGACTCTGGGGTGGCACAGATACGCAGTATTTT.

The gene calls are TRBV5-1 and TRBJ1-4; the D is unclear. This CDR3 is built from 14 residues. Trimming shortened V by 0 bases and J by 10 bases, and 13 bases separated the two germline ends. CDR1 SGHRS and CDR2 YFSETQ come from the germline V gene. CDR3 protein: CASSLVAEGGKLFF. The CDR3 DNA sequence: TGCGCCAGCAGCTTGGTAGCAGAGGGTGGAAAACTGTTTTTT.

The V call is TRBV18, the J call TRBJ1-1; D unclear. Germline V lookup: CDR1 KGHSH, CDR2 LQKENI. With 3 bases removed from V and 7 bases from J, the gap between germline ends came to 12 bases. The CDR3 spans 13 residues. In DNA, the CDR3 is TGTGCCAGCTCACCTACGGGTGGGTTTGAAGCTTTCTTT. This sequence encodes CASSPTGGFEAFF.

The chain recombines TRBV27 with TRBJ2-7; D uncertain. Trimming took off 4 bases at V and 4 bases at J, with 20 bases between the two ends. The CDR3 runs 16 residues. Germline V gene sequence: CDR1 MNHEY, CDR2 SMNVEV (reference sequence). The CDR3 nucleotides read TGTGCCAGCAGTTCCCAACCTGGCGGTATGCCTTACGAGCAGTACTTC. This translates into CASSSQPGGMPYEQYF.

The V and J genes are TRBV14 and TRBJ1-1; no reliable D call. The CDR3 totals 15 residues. Deletions cut 4 bases from V and 8 bases from J, with 20 bases between. Germline V gene sequence: CDR1 SGHDN, CDR2 FVKESK. The CDR3 DNA reads TGTGCCAGCAGCCCCCATGGCTCCCTCTGGGCGGAAGCTTTCTTT. This codes for CASSPHGSLWAEAFF.

This chain joins TRBV7-3 and TRBJ2-3; D is undetermined. Trimming cost V 5 bases and J 1 base, with 13 bases left between them. CDR3 length: 15 residues. The germline V gene encodes CDR1 SGHTA and CDR2 FQGTGA. CDR3 sequence (DNA): TGTGCCAGCAGCGAAGACGGCTCGGGCACAGATACGCAGTATTTT. Encoded protein: CASSEDGSGTDTQYF.

The chain couples TRBV6-1 to TRBJ2-2; unclear D gene. Germline V gene sequence: CDR1 MNHNS, CDR2 SASEGT. The CDR3 is 14 amino acids. Trimming took 6 bases from V and 1 from J, leaving 9 bases between them. CDR3 sequence reads: CASSRALNTGELFF. The CDR3 DNA is TGTGCCAGCAGCCGGGCCTTGAACACCGGGGAGCTGTTTTTT.

The rearrangement uses TRBV7-9 and TRBJ2-5, with D possibly being TRBD1 (5 bases). The CDR3 consists of 16 residues. Germline values: CDR1 SEHNR, CDR2 FQNEAQ (reference sequence). Trimming removed 2 bases at V and 5 bases at J, with 18 bases between. CDR3 DNA: TGTGCCAGCAGCTTAAGTAAGGCCCGTAAGGGGGAGACCCAGTACTTC. This codes for CASSLSKARKGETQYF.

This clone was seen once. The V and J genes are TRBV6-6 and TRBJ2-7; TRBD2 might be the D (5 bases). Trimming took off 2 bases at V and 7 bases at J, with 12 bases between the two ends. CDR1 is MNHNY, CDR2 SVGAGI, per germline (reference sequence). The CDR3 runs to 13 residues. CDR3 bases: TGTGCCAGCAGTTACCATGGGGAGCCGGAGCAGTACTTC. This sequence encodes CASSYHGEPEQYF.

The chain carries TRBV13 and TRBJ2-1; no definite D call. CDR1 and CDR2 (germline): PRHDT, FYEKMQ (reference sequence). This CDR3 has 11 amino acids. V lost 3 bases and J 9 bases, leaving 6 bases between the germline ends. The CDR3, as DNA: TGTGCCAGCAGCTTGCTATCTGAGCAGTTCTTC. This encodes CASSLLSEQFF. The variable domain in full, with the rest retrieved from reference TRBV13 and TRBJ2-1, is AAGVIQSPRHLIKEKRETATLKCYPIPRHDTVYWYQQGPGQDPQFLISFYEKMQSDKGSIPDRFSAQQFSDYHSELNMSSLELGDSALYFCASSLLSEQFFGPGTRLTVL.

This chain links TRBV11-2 with TRBJ1-2, with a possible D match to TRBD1 (5 bases). V lost 5 bases to trimming and J lost 5 bases, with 18 bases between them. The length of the CDR3 is 15 residues. CDR1 is SGHAT, CDR2 FQNNGV, per germline. CDR3 DNA sequence: TGTGCCAGCAGCCGACTTTCGGGGGGGAGTTATGGCTACACCTTC. Protein product: CASSRLSGGSYGYTF.

The V call is TRBV29-1, the J call TRBJ2-5; tentatively, D is TRBD1 or TRBD2 (5 bases each). The CDR3 contains 14 residues. Trimming removed 6 bases from V and 5 bases from J, with 19 bases in between. Germline CDR1 reads SQVTM; CDR2 reads ANQGSEA. The CDR3 nucleotides read TGCAGCGTGGACGGGGCAGGAGGCGGCGAGACCCAGTACTTC. This encodes CSVDGAGGGETQYF.